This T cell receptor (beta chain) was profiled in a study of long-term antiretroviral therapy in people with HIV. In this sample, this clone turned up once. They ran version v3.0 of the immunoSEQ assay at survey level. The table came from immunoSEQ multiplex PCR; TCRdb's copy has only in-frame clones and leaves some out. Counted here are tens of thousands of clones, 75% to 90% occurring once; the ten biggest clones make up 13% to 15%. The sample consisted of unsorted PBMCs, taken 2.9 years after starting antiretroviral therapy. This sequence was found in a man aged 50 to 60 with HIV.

In DNA, the CDR3 is TGCGCCAGCAGCGCAACAGGGCTTAATGAAAAACTGTTTTTT. Its protein product is CASSATGLNEKLFF. The chain has TRBV5-1 and TRBJ1-4; weak D call: TRBD1 (6 bases). CDR1 is SGHRS, CDR2 YFSETQ, per germline. V lost 4 bases and J 4 bases, leaving 11 bases between the germline ends. The CDR3 has 14 amino acids.